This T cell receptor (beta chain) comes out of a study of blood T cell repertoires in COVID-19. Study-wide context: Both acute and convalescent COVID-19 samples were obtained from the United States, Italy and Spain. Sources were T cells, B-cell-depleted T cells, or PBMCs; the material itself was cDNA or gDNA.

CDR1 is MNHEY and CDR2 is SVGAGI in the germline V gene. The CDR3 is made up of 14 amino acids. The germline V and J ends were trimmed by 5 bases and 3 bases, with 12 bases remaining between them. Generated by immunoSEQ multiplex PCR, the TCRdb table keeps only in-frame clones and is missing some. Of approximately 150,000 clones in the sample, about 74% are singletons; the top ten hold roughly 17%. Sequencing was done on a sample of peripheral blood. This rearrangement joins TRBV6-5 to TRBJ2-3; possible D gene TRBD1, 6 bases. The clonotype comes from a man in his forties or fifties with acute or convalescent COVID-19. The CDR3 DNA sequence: TGTGCCAGCAGTCGGATTACAGGGACAGATACGCAGTATTTT. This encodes CASSRITGTDTQYF.